The 28 T cell receptor beta chains below come from one sample, sequenced in a study of blood T cell repertoires in COVID-19. The assay was immunoSEQ multiplex PCR, and TCRdb's table has in-frame clones only and misses some. The table records about 250,000 clones, around nine tenths of them present only once. The sample taken for sequencing was peripheral blood. These receptors were taken from a man of 80 years or more with acute or convalescent COVID-19.

The chain uses TRBV19 and TRBJ2-1, with TRBD2 matching over 12 bases. Trimming cost V 10 bases and J 9 bases; bases outside gene matches: 7. The CDR3 is 13 residues long. Germline V CDR1 and CDR2: LNHDA, SQIVND (reference sequence). The CDR3 DNA follows: TGTGCCACTTCGACTAGCGGGAGAGGTGAGCAGTTCTTC. Amino acids: CATSTSGRGEQFF.

The V and J genes are TRBV18 and TRBJ2-7; 8 bases match TRBD1. V trimming: 3 bases; J trimming: 3 bases; junction bases outside the gene matches: 4. This CDR3 has 14 residues. The V gene's germline CDR1 is KGHSH and CDR2 LQKENI. The DNA of the CDR3 is TGTGCCAGCTCACCGGGGACAGGTTTCTACGAGCAGTACTTC. Residues: CASSPGTGFYEQYF.

This chain uses TRBV6-1 with TRBJ1-5, with D possibly being TRBD1 (5 bases). The germline V and J ends were trimmed by 1 base and 7 bases, with 11 bases remaining between them. Germline V CDR1 and CDR2: MNHNS, SASEGT. The CDR3 is made up of 14 amino acids. CDR3 in amino acids: CASSEGAGIQPQHF. The CDR3 DNA is TGTGCCAGCAGTGAAGGGGCAGGGATCCAGCCCCAGCATTTT.

Here the CDR3 DNA reads TGTGCCAGCAGTTTAGCGGGAAATCAGCCCCAGCATTTT. Protein product: CASSLAGNQPQHF. V is TRBV28 and J is TRBJ1-5; D call uncertain. V was shortened by 2 bases and J by 4 bases, with 6 bases between the two germline ends. The CDR3 contains 13 residues. The germline CDR1 and CDR2 sequences are MDHEN and SYDVKM.

This sequence joins TRBV4-3 and TRBJ2-1, with 10 bases identical to TRBD1. Looked up from germline, CDR1 is LGHNA and CDR2 is YSLEER. CDR3 length: 15 amino acids. Trimming removed 5 bases from V and 6 bases from J; junction bases left unmatched: 7. The CDR3 DNA sequence: TGCGCCAGCAGCTCCGTAGGGACAGGGGCCAATGAGCAGTTCTTC. Translated, it gives CASSSVGTGANEQFF.

V usage is TRBV19 and J usage is TRBJ1-4; possibly TRBD1 for D (6 bases). Trimming removed 6 bases at V and 3 bases at J, with 11 bases between. Germline assignment: CDR1 LNHDA and CDR2 SQIVND (reference sequence). The CDR3 has 14 amino acids. The DNA for the CDR3 is TGTGCCAGTAGCCTGGGGGCTGCTAATGAAAAACTGTTTTTT. It translates to CASSLGAANEKLFF.

This chain uses TRBV2 with TRBJ1-5; D ambiguous. The germline V and J ends were trimmed by 8 bases and 4 bases, with 12 bases remaining between them. Germline lookup yields CDR1 SNHLY and CDR2 FYNNEI. This CDR3 spans 13 amino acids. The DNA for the CDR3 is TGTGCCAGCCGAAGAGCTCAAAATCAGCCCCAGCATTTT. Protein product: CASRRAQNQPQHF.

The chain links TRBV7-2 to TRBJ1-2, with 8 bases that match TRBD1. Germline CDR1 reads SGHTA; CDR2 reads FQGNSA. The junction had 10 bases not matched to a gene; V was cut back by 5 bases and J by 8 bases. CDR3 length equals 14 residues. Here the CDR3 DNA reads TGTGCCAGCAGCCCAACCGGGACAGGTCACGGCTACACCTTC. Its translation: CASSPTGTGHGYTF.

The gene calls are TRBV27 and TRBJ2-5; 9 positions match TRBD2. This CDR3 spans 17 amino acids. Unmatched junction bases numbered 10, after V lost 0 bases and J lost 5 bases. In germline, CDR1 is MNHEY, CDR2 SMNVEV (reference sequence). CDR3 residues: CASSLSPLAGRSETQYF. The CDR3 DNA follows: TGTGCCAGCAGTTTATCGCCCCTAGCGGGGCGTTCCGAGACCCAGTACTTC.

This rearrangement joins TRBV29-1 to TRBJ2-1; TRBD1 might be the D (6 bases). Trimming took 5 bases from V and 2 from J, leaving 13 bases between them. Germline values: CDR1 SQVTM, CDR2 ANQGSEA. CDR3 size: 14 residues. CDR3 DNA sequence: TGCAGCGTTCACCCGCCAGGGGCCTACAATGAGCAGTTCTTC. Amino acids: CSVHPPGAYNEQFF.

V usage is TRBV7-8 and J usage is TRBJ1-4; a weak D match, TRBD1 (5 bases). V shed 5 bases and J shed 7 bases, with 17 bases lying between them. The CDR3 has 15 amino acids. Looked up from germline, CDR1 is SGHVS and CDR2 is FQNEAQ. CDR3 nucleotides: TGTGCCAGCAGCGAAATTCAGGGATCTCGTGAAAAACTGTTTTTT. Translation: CASSEIQGSREKLFF.

This rearrangement joins TRBV5-8 to TRBJ1-1; 7 bases line up with TRBD1. The length of the CDR3 is 13 residues. The V gene's germline CDR1 is SGHTS and CDR2 YDEGEE. The CDR3 protein is CAAGQGGSREAFF. DNA of the CDR3: TGTGCAGCCGGGCAGGGGGGTAGCAGAGAAGCTTTCTTT.

Comments on this clone: Other DNA sequences in the sample encode the same CDR3. The CDR3: CASSVSGGDSYEQYF. For the CDR3, the DNA is TGTGCCAGCAGCGTTAGCGGGGGCGATTCCTACGAGCAGTACTTC. The chain couples TRBV9 to TRBJ2-7, with 9 positions matching TRBD2. Germline V CDR1 and CDR2: SGDLS, YYNGEE. CDR3 length: 15 amino acids. V lost 2 bases, J lost 1 base, and 4 bases stayed unmatched. Supplemented by reference TRBV9 and TRBJ2-7, the full variable domain reads DSGVTQTPKHLITATGQRVTLRCSPRSGDLSVYWYQQSLDQGLQFLIQYYNGEERAKGNILERFSAQQFPDLHSELNLSSLELGDSALYFCASSVSGGDSYEQYFGPGTRLTVT.

J is TRBJ1-1 and V is TRBV3-1 (or the pseudogene TRBV3-2); possible D gene TRBD1, 6 bases. Per germline, CDR1 LGHDT and CDR2 YNNKEL (reference sequence). Trimming left V 3 bases short and J 5 bases short, with 10 bases between. The CDR3 loop spans 13 amino acids. The CDR3 coding sequence is TGTGCCAGCAGCCAGGGGGCGAGGACTGAAGCTTTCTTT. Translating gives CASSQGARTEAFF.

This rearrangement joins TRBV5-4 to TRBJ2-3; TRBD2 is a possible D gene (5 bases). CDR3 size: 15 residues. Looked up from germline, CDR1 is SGHNT and CDR2 is YYREEE (reference sequence). Between the trimmed V and J ends, which lost 4 bases and 3 bases, there was a span of 15 bases. CDR3 in amino acids: CASSPGSSGTDTQYF. The CDR3 nucleotides are TGTGCCAGCAGCCCCGGGTCTTCGGGGACAGATACGCAGTATTTT.

The chain joins TRBV7-6 to TRBJ2-7; 7 nucleotides match TRBD1. The CDR3 has 15 residues. Germline V gives CDR1 SGHVS, CDR2 FNYEAQ. Losses at the gene ends were 1 base for V and 1 base for J; bases not matched to a gene: 4. CDR3 in amino acids: CASSLGRGSSYEQYF. CDR3 nucleotides: TGTGCCAGCAGCTTAGGCAGGGGGAGTTCCTACGAGCAGTACTTC.

This clone appeared a single time. This chain links TRBV20-1 with TRBJ1-5; unclear D gene. Germline loops: CDR1 DFQATT, CDR2 SNEGSKA (reference sequence). The CDR3 extends over 14 amino acids. Trimming pared 3 bases from V and 4 bases from J, leaving 13 bases between. CDR3 DNA sequence: TGCAGTGCTAGTAGCATAGCAGAGAATCAGCCCCAGCATTTT. Protein product: CSASSIAENQPQHF.

The chain recombines TRBV6-5 with TRBJ2-5; 9 positions agree with TRBD1. Trimming at V came to 8 bases and at J to 3 bases, leaving 4 bases not matched to a gene. This CDR3 spans 13 amino acids. In germline, CDR1 is MNHEY, CDR2 SVGAGI. DNA for the CDR3: TGTGCCAGCCGGGGACAGGGAGAAGAGACCCAGTACTTC. Amino acid sequence: CASRGQGEETQYF.

The V and J genes are TRBV7-2 and TRBJ2-2, with 8 bases identical to TRBD2. The CDR3 has 16 residues. Trimming at V came to 6 bases and at J to 1 base, leaving 7 bases not matched to a gene. Germline assignment: CDR1 SGHTA and CDR2 FQGNSA. The CDR3 region has the DNA TGTGCCAGCAGGATGATGACTAGCGTGAACACCGGGGAGCTGTTTTTT. This encodes CASRMMTSVNTGELFF. Full variable domain (remainder filled in from reference TRBV7-2 and TRBJ2-2): GAGVSQSPSNKVTEKGKDVELRCDPISGHTALYWYRQSLGQGLEFLIYFQGNSAPDKSGLPSDRFSAERTGGSVSTLTIQRTQQEDSAVYLCASRMMTSVNTGELFFGEGSRLTVL.

The V call is TRBV19, the J call TRBJ1-1, with a weak D call TRBD1 (6 bases). The CDR3 has 13 residues. The germline V gene has CDR1 LNHDA and CDR2 SQIVND (reference sequence). V lost 5 bases and J 1 base, leaving 8 bases between the germline ends. The CDR3 DNA reads TGTGCCAGTAGTCAGACAGGGAACACTGAAGCTTTCTTT. This translates into CASSQTGNTEAFF.

This chain connects TRBV3-1 (or the pseudogene TRBV3-2) to TRBJ1-4; D gene ambiguous. Germline CDR1 reads LGHDT; CDR2 reads YNNKEL (reference sequence). V lost 0 bases, J lost 4 bases, and 12 bases lay in between. The CDR3 sequence is 16 residues long. The CDR3 DNA is TGTGCCAGCAGCCAAGACCTGGGAGAGGTTAATGAAAAACTGTTTTTT. This sequence encodes CASSQDLGEVNEKLFF.

This clone was recorded a few times. The chain links TRBV27 to TRBJ2-2, with 12 bases fitting TRBD2. The CDR3 sequence is 16 residues long. V dropped 5 bases and J dropped 3; count of bases not matched to a gene: 4. Germline V gives CDR1 MNHEY, CDR2 SMNVEV (reference sequence). This CDR3 reads CASSPGLAGDTGELFF. The CDR3 DNA is TGTGCCAGCAGTCCGGGACTAGCGGGTGACACCGGGGAGCTGTTTTTT.

This clone showed up just a few times. The chain joins TRBV28 to TRBJ1-1; 8 bases line up with TRBD1. Germline V CDR1 and CDR2: MDHEN, SYDVKM. V shed 6 bases, J shed 0 bases, and the junction held 9 bases outside the gene matches. The length of the CDR3 is 16 residues. The CDR3 DNA is TGTGCCAGCAGAATGACAGGGGTTTTGGTGAACACTGAAGCTTTCTTT. Its translation: CASRMTGVLVNTEAFF.

This chain connects TRBV4-1 to TRBJ1-2; a possible D gene is TRBD1 (6 bases). The CDR3 is 17 residues long. V gave up 0 bases and J gave up 7 bases, with 21 bases separating them. Per germline, CDR1 MGHRA and CDR2 YSYEKL. The CDR3 DNA is TGCGCCAGCAGCCAAGACGGATGGCAGGGGACCCGTGGTGGCTACACCTTC. Translated, it gives CASSQDGWQGTRGGYTF.

The gene calls are TRBV12-3 or TRBV12-4 and TRBJ2-7; D is possibly TRBD2 (6 bases). V shed 8 bases and J shed 3 bases, with 8 bases lying between them. This CDR3 is built from 11 residues. CDR3 amino acids: CASGEVYEQYF. As DNA, the CDR3 is TGTGCCAGCGGGGAGGTCTACGAGCAGTACTTC.

The chain employs TRBV5-1 and TRBJ2-6, with TRBD1 matching 11 bases. The CDR3 contains 19 residues. Looked up from germline, CDR1 is SGHRS and CDR2 is YFSETQ. Germline trimming cut 1 base from V and 2 bases from J; bases unmatched to any gene: 8. CDR3 region: CASSLSRTGGATGANVLTF. CDR3 sequence (DNA): TGCGCCAGCAGCTTGTCCAGGACAGGGGGCGCGACTGGGGCCAACGTCCTGACTTTC. Combining the CDR3 with reference TRBV5-1 and TRBJ2-6 gives the whole variable domain KAGVTQTPRYLIKTRGQQVTLSCSPISGHRSVSWYQQTPGQGLQFLFEYFSETQRNKGNFPGRFSGRQFSNSRSEMNVSTLELGDSALYLCASSLSRTGGATGANVLTFGAGSRLTVL.

J is TRBJ2-5 and V is TRBV5-4; D is unresolved. Germline-derived CDR1 and CDR2 are SGHNT and YYREEE (reference sequence). The CDR3 runs 12 residues. V was cut by 4 bases and J by 5 bases, with 9 bases left in between. CDR3 protein: CASSRALETQYF. CDR3 coding DNA: TGTGCCAGCAGCCGAGCGTTGGAGACCCAGTACTTC.

The J gene is TRBJ1-5, the V gene TRBV28, with D unresolved. The CDR3 consists of 13 residues. Germline lookup yields CDR1 MDHEN and CDR2 SYDVKM. The ends were cut back, 7 bases at V and 7 bases at J, with 14 bases in the middle. The DNA of the CDR3 is TGTGCCAGCACCCCGCAGTTGCACCAGCCCCAGCATTTT. Its translation: CASTPQLHQPQHF.